This T cell receptor (beta chain) was retrieved from a study of blood T cell repertoires in COVID-19. Study in general: The United States, Italy and Spain were the sources of the acute and convalescent COVID-19 samples. The cDNA or gDNA used as material had been derived from T cells, B-cell-depleted T cells, or PBMCs.

Clones were sequenced by immunoSEQ multiplex PCR, and TCRdb holds only the in-frame ones, with some missing. The data show tens of thousands of clones, 75% to 95% seen once. The CDR3 loop spans 14 amino acids. V was clipped by 1 base and J by 5 bases, with 8 bases between them. CDR1 and CDR2 (germline): LNHDA, SQIVND (reference sequence). The sequence was collected from a human donor with active COVID-19. The donor label of this sample is uncertain. The V call is TRBV19, the J call TRBJ2-2; D might be TRBD1 (6 bases). Source material: peripheral blood. CDR3 loop: CASSIAGVTGELFF. The CDR3 DNA reads TGTGCCAGTAGTATAGCAGGGGTTACCGGGGAGCTGTTTTTT.